At least ten counts were recorded for the clone carrying this T cell receptor (beta chain). The antigen remains unidentified. The data were obtained in a study of T-cell reconstitution after alpha-beta-depleted transplantation in children. Whole-study findings and limits: T-cell counts and diversity at one year following transplant were attributed mainly to newly produced T cells.

This sample's TCRbeta library carried unique molecular identifier barcodes. TCRdb called the PCR reads again in MiXCR, with one record for every CDR3 protein. The sample gives 480,000 or so distinct CDR3 sequences, about 11% of which show up once; just over 2% is in the top ten. The origin of this receptor is a child aged 2 to 10 with inherited bone marrow failure, due to receive a stem cell transplant. The starting material was PBMCs, obtained before TCRalphabeta/CD19-depleted stem cell transplant.

The CDR3 loop reads CSARHRVVQFF. The CDR3 DNA reads as TGCAGTGCTAGACACCGTGTGGTGCAGTTCTTC. V is TRBV20-1 and J is TRBJ2-1; D unclear. Germline loops: CDR1 DFQATT, CDR2 SNEGSKA (reference sequence). The CDR3 runs 11 residues. V shed 2 bases and J shed 12 bases, with 11 bases lying between them.